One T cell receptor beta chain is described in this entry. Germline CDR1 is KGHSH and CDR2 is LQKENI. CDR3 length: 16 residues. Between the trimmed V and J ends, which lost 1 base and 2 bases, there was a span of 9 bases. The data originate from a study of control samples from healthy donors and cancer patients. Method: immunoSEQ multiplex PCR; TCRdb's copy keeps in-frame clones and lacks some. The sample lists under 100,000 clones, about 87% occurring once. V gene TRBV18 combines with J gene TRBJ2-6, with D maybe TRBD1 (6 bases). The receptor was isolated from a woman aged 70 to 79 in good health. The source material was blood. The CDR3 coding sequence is TGTGCCAGCTCACCACGAGGGGGTGCTGGGGCCAACGTCCTGACTTTC. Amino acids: CASSPRGGAGANVLTF.